The sequence of this T cell receptor beta chain was determined in a study of technical replicates of blood from several donors. This clone was seen once. Using immunoSEQ multiplex PCR, the repertoire was profiled, and TCRdb retains in-frame clones only, with some absent. There are about 56,000 clones in the sample; 93% occur only once, and 4.2% lies in the top ten. CDR3 length equals 11 residues. Germline V gene sequence: CDR1 MNHEY, CDR2 SVGAGI. V lost 2 bases and J 12 bases, leaving 10 bases between the germline ends. The chain recombines TRBV6-5 with TRBJ2-5; possibly TRBD1 for D (6 bases). The sequenced sample was PBMCs. The sequence was collected from a human donor in good health. Some clones in this sample may be carry-over from other donors' samples. The CDR3 loop reads CASSYDGTKYF. CDR3 bases: TGTGCCAGCAGTTACGACGGGACAAAGTACTTC.